A single sample gave rise to the 10 T cell receptor beta chains below, sequenced in a study of blood T cell repertoires in COVID-19. Method: immunoSEQ multiplex PCR; TCRdb's copy keeps in-frame clones and lacks some. The sample has about 170,000 clones, 70% to 90% seen once. The sequencing input was peripheral blood. Every receptor here comes from an elderly woman with COVID-19, enrolled during active disease.

This clone has just one count. The V call is TRBV24-1, the J call TRBJ2-1; 13 bases line up with TRBD2. Germline V gene lookup returns CDR1 KGHDR and CDR2 SFDVKD. CDR3 size: 13 residues. V lost 9 bases and J lost 10; bases outside the gene matches: 5. The CDR3 loop reads CATRETSGGEQFF. The CDR3 DNA follows: TGTGCCACCCGCGAGACTAGCGGGGGGGAGCAGTTCTTC.

This chain uses TRBV28 with TRBJ2-7; no definite D call. The CDR3 totals 12 residues. Germline CDR1 is MDHEN and CDR2 is SYDVKM. V dropped 2 bases and J dropped 5 bases, with 7 bases sitting between them. The CDR3, as DNA: TGTGCCAGCAGTTTAGTCCGCGACGAGCAGTACTTC. It encodes CASSLVRDEQYF.

The V gene is TRBV9, the J gene TRBJ2-6; maybe TRBD2 (6 bases). This CDR3 region has 14 residues. Germline lookup yields CDR1 SGDLS and CDR2 YYNGEE. Trimming shortened V by 8 bases and J by 1 base, and 10 bases separated the two germline ends. The CDR3 DNA reads TGTGCCAGTTCAGGGACTTCTGGGGCCAACGTCCTGACTTTC. This sequence encodes CASSGTSGANVLTF.

The J gene is TRBJ1-6, the V gene TRBV6-6; 7 bases map to TRBD1. With V trimmed by 10 bases and J by 7 bases, 10 bases remained unmatched. The length of the CDR3 is 14 residues. From germline, CDR1 is MNHNY and CDR2 SVGAGI (reference sequence). The CDR3 DNA reads as TGTGCCACCAGGCCGGTCAGGGGGAATTCACCCCTCCACTTT. Amino acids: CATRPVRGNSPLHF.

This clone occurred a few times. The V gene is TRBV9, the J gene TRBJ1-6; 8 bases line up with TRBD1. The V segment lost 1 base and the J segment 7 bases; nucleotides outside the gene matches: 4. Germline CDR1 is SGDLS and CDR2 is YYNGEE. The CDR3 is 15 amino acids. CDR3 nucleotide sequence: TGTGCCAGCAGCGTAAGGACAGGGCAAAATTCACCCCTCCACTTT. It is translated as CASSVRTGQNSPLHF.

The chain joins TRBV27 to TRBJ1-5, with 7 bases aligning to TRBD1. The junction had 17 bases not matched to a gene; V was cut back by 1 base and J by 2 bases. Germline lookup yields CDR1 MNHEY and CDR2 SMNVEV (reference sequence). The CDR3 sequence is 20 residues long. The CDR3 loop is CASSLFGGRGAEVGNQPQHF. The CDR3, as DNA: TGTGCCAGCAGTTTATTCGGGGGCAGGGGGGCTGAAGTTGGCAATCAGCCCCAGCATTTT.

The V gene is TRBV29-1, the J gene TRBJ2-1, with 12 bases fitting TRBD2. The CDR3 runs 14 residues. Looked up from germline, CDR1 is SQVTM and CDR2 is ANQGSEA. Losses at the gene ends were 4 bases for V and 6 bases for J; bases not matched to a gene: 4. CDR3 in amino acids: CSVAGTSGFNEQFF. The CDR3 DNA reads TGCAGCGTTGCCGGGACTAGCGGGTTCAATGAGCAGTTCTTC.

The V gene is TRBV19, the J gene TRBJ2-1; TRBD2 aligns across 10 bases. Trimming cost V 6 bases and J 7 bases; bases outside gene matches: 12. This CDR3 region has 16 residues. CDR1 LNHDA and CDR2 SQIVND come from the germline V gene (reference sequence). CDR3 DNA sequence: TGTGCCAGTAGGCTCGCCCAGCGGGGGGGCTGGAATGAGCAGTTCTTC. This sequence encodes CASRLAQRGGWNEQFF. Full variable domain (outside the CDR3, taken from reference TRBV19 and TRBJ2-1): DGGITQSPKYLFRKEGQNVTLSCEQNLNHDAMYWYRQDPGQGLRLIYYSQIVNDFQKGDIAEGYSVSREKKESFPLTVTSAQKNPTAFYLCASRLAQRGGWNEQFFGPGTRLTVL.

The chain has TRBV10-1 and TRBJ2-1; D possibly corresponds to TRBD2 (7 bases). Germline CDR1 is WNHNN and CDR2 is SYGVQD (reference sequence). This CDR3 has 16 amino acids. Trimming pared 0 bases from V and 7 bases from J, leaving 16 bases between. CDR3 residues: CASSESLGRGGNEQFF. The CDR3, as DNA: TGCGCCAGCAGTGAGTCTTTAGGAAGGGGGGGGAATGAGCAGTTCTTC.

This clone has just one count. The rearrangement uses TRBV2 and TRBJ2-7; no definite D call. This CDR3 spans 14 amino acids. V gave up 7 bases and J gave up 0 bases, with 13 bases separating them. CDR1 is SNHLY, CDR2 FYNNEI, per germline. This chain's CDR3 is CASTLDSYSYEQYF. CDR3 sequence (DNA): TGTGCCAGCACCCTTGACTCGTACTCCTACGAGCAGTACTTC.